The rows below give T cell receptor beta chains drawn from one sample of a study of identical twins. Each CDR3 protein is one row after TCRdb ran MiXCR on the 5' RACE reads. Of roughly 470,000 distinct CDR3 sequences in the sample, 13% to 15% were seen once. This sample also appeared in a second study, on yellow fever vaccine responses in identical twins.

The sample comprised CD4+ T cells sorted from blood. These receptors were taken from a young woman in good health. CDR3s include the opening cysteine and the closing phenylalanine or tryptophan. The order of the fields is V gene, J gene, clone size, D gene, CDR3 protein, CDR3 DNA. D genes are given only for firm matches. Clone size, where shown, is once, few, many, or a class for clones that have expanded.

V: TRBV12-3/TRBV12-4; J: TRBJ2-7; size: NA; D: NA; CDR3: CASGGRGASSPYEQYF; DNA: TGTGCCAGCGGCGGCAGGGGGGCTAGCAGCCCCTACGAGCAGTACTTC
V: TRBV18; J: TRBJ2-7; size: NA; D: NA; CDR3: CASSPLFGGGSYEQYF; DNA: TGTGCCAGCTCACCACTCTTCGGTGGCGGTTCCTACGAGCAGTACTTC
V: TRBV27; J: TRBJ2-2; size: NA; D: NA; CDR3: CASRGILGGELFF; DNA: TGTGCCAGCCGCGGAATATTGGGCGGGGAGCTGTTTTTT
V: TRBV5-6; J: TRBJ2-7; size: few; D: NA; CDR3: CASSLSWEAFYEQYF; DNA: TGTGCCAGCAGCTTAAGCTGGGAAGCATTCTACGAGCAGTACTTC
V: TRBV19; J: TRBJ2-7; size: few; D: TRBD1; CDR3: CASMRTGTNEQYF; DNA: TGTGCCAGTATGAGGACAGGGACGAACGAGCAGTACTTC
V: TRBV9; J: TRBJ2-6; size: NA; D: TRBD1; CDR3: CASSVDGDRVFSGANVLTF; DNA: TGTGCCAGCAGCGTAGACGGGGACAGGGTGTTTTCTGGGGCCAACGTCCTGACTTTC
V: TRBV24-1; J: TRBJ2-7; size: few; D: NA; CDR3: CATSEAGVAGTYEQYF; DNA: TGTGCCACCAGTGAAGCAGGAGTGGCGGGAACCTACGAGCAGTACTTC
V: TRBV9; J: TRBJ2-7; size: many; D: NA; CDR3: CASSVGLGSDYEQYF; DNA: TGTGCCAGCAGCGTAGGACTAGGTTCAGATTACGAGCAGTACTTC
V: TRBV7-9; J: TRBJ1-5; size: few; D: NA; CDR3: CASSFGGTYSNQPQHF; DNA: TGTGCCAGCAGCTTTGGGGGGACCTATAGCAATCAGCCCCAGCATTTT
V: TRBV28; J: TRBJ2-7; size: few; D: NA; CDR3: CASSLSAGKKEQYF; DNA: TGTGCCAGCAGTTTATCCGCAGGGAAGAAAGAGCAGTACTTC
V: TRBV5-1; J: TRBJ2-2; size: few; D: TRBD2; CDR3: CASSLSSSGTGELFF; DNA: TGCGCCAGCAGCTTGTCGTCTAGCGGCACCGGGGAGCTGTTTTTT
V: TRBV20-1; J: TRBJ2-3; size: few; D: NA; CDR3: CSAPDGSGTDTQYF; DNA: TGCAGTGCCCCAGACGGGAGCGGCACAGATACGCAGTATTTT
V: TRBV12-3/TRBV12-4; J: TRBJ1-1; size: few; D: NA; CDR3: CASSPRDGGSEAFF; DNA: TGTGCCAGCAGTCCGAGAGACGGTGGATCTGAAGCTTTCTTT
V: TRBV9; J: TRBJ2-5; size: NA; D: NA; CDR3: CASSVGTAGRSETQYF; DNA: TGTGCCAGCAGCGTGGGAACGGCAGGGCGATCGGAGACCCAGTACTTC
V: TRBV6-5; J: TRBJ2-2; size: NA; D: NA; CDR3: CASSYGGATGELFF; DNA: TGTGCCAGCAGTTACGGGGGGGCCACCGGGGAGCTGTTTTTT
V: TRBV20-1; J: TRBJ2-1; size: once; D: TRBD2; CDR3: CSARDNPRLAGGLNEQFF; DNA: TGCAGTGCTAGAGATAACCCTCGGCTAGCGGGAGGGCTGAATGAGCAGTTCTTC
V: TRBV15; J: TRBJ2-2; size: few; D: NA; CDR3: CATSRDNTGELFF; DNA: TGTGCCACCAGCAGAGATAACACCGGGGAGCTGTTTTTT
V: TRBV7-9; J: TRBJ2-1; size: few; D: NA; CDR3: CATTRGNEQFF; DNA: TGTGCCACCACCCGAGGTAATGAGCAGTTCTTC
V: TRBV28; J: TRBJ2-7; size: NA; D: TRBD1; CDR3: CASSSGTGGREEQYF; DNA: TGTGCCAGCAGTTCCGGGACAGGGGGACGGGAAGAGCAGTACTTC
V: TRBV5-4; J: TRBJ1-3; size: NA; D: TRBD1; CDR3: CASSPQGVEPGNTIYF; DNA: TGTGCCAGCAGCCCCCAGGGGGTAGAGCCTGGAAACACCATATATTTT
V: TRBV6-2/TRBV6-3; J: TRBJ2-3; size: NA; D: NA; CDR3: CASSSGTLAADTQYF; DNA: TGTGCCAGCAGCTCCGGCACCCTGGCGGCAGATACGCAGTATTTT
V: TRBV6-1; J: TRBJ2-2; size: few; D: TRBD2; CDR3: CAAGAHNTGELFF; DNA: TGTGCCGCGGGAGCCCATAACACCGGGGAGCTGTTTTTT
V: TRBV5-1; J: TRBJ2-1; size: many; D: NA; CDR3: CASSVNSGGYNEQFF; DNA: TGCGCCAGCAGCGTCAATAGCGGAGGATACAATGAGCAGTTCTTC
V: TRBV5-1; J: TRBJ1-2; size: few; D: TRBD1; CDR3: CASSLRQGAGGGPVHF; DNA: TGCGCCAGCAGTCTGCGACAGGGGGCGGGCGGTGGACCCGTACACTTC
V: TRBV16; J: TRBJ1-3; size: NA; D: NA; CDR3: CASAYFSGNTIYF; DNA: TGTGCCAGTGCATATTTCTCTGGAAACACCATATATTTT
V: TRBV6-2/TRBV6-3; J: TRBJ2-2; size: NA; D: TRBD2; CDR3: CASSYPPGLAVNTGELFF; DNA: TGTGCCAGCAGTTACCCGCCGGGACTAGCGGTTAACACCGGGGAGCTGTTTTTT
V: TRBV20-1; J: TRBJ2-7; size: NA; D: NA; CDR3: CSARHRRSYEQYF; DNA: TGCAGTGCTAGGCACAGACGATCCTACGAGCAGTACTTC
V: TRBV4-2; J: TRBJ2-1; size: NA; D: NA; CDR3: CASSQDSGTARGGNEQFF; DNA: TGTGCCAGCAGCCAGGACTCCGGGACTGCGAGGGGGGGCAATGAGCAGTTCTTC
V: TRBV6-1; J: TRBJ2-5; size: many; D: NA; CDR3: CASMGHRIGPQETQYF; DNA: TGTGCCAGCATGGGCCATAGGATTGGGCCCCAAGAGACCCAGTACTTC
V: TRBV6-5; J: TRBJ2-6; size: NA; D: NA; CDR3: CASSYSPGAGANVLTF; DNA: TGTGCCAGCAGTTACTCTCCGGGCGCTGGGGCCAACGTCCTGACTTTC
V: TRBV28; J: TRBJ1-5; size: NA; D: NA; CDR3: CASRGDGVKSQHF; DNA: TGTGCCAGCAGAGGGGACGGGGTAAAGTCCCAGCATTTT
V: TRBV28; J: TRBJ2-3; size: NA; D: TRBD2; CDR3: CASSLWREGTDTQYF; DNA: TGTGCCAGCAGTTTATGGCGGGAGGGCACAGATACGCAGTATTTT
V: TRBV12-3/TRBV12-4; J: TRBJ2-1; size: many; D: NA; CDR3: CASSFRPLNEQFF; DNA: TGTGCCAGCAGTTTTCGACCACTCAATGAGCAGTTCTTC
V: TRBV20-1; J: TRBJ2-3; size: few; D: NA; CDR3: CSAHSDALGNTDTQYF; DNA: TGCAGTGCCCATTCGGACGCACTAGGCAACACAGATACGCAGTATTTT
V: TRBV27; J: TRBJ2-1; size: NA; D: TRBD2; CDR3: CASSLGGGGFDEQFF; DNA: TGTGCCAGCAGTTTAGGGGGCGGGGGGTTCGATGAGCAGTTCTTC
V: TRBV20-1; J: TRBJ1-6; size: many; D: TRBD1; CDR3: CSALDRVNSPLHF; DNA: TGCAGTGCCCTAGACAGGGTTAATTCACCCCTCCACTTT
V: TRBV9; J: TRBJ2-2; size: few; D: TRBD1; CDR3: CASSIDRGLPGELFF; DNA: TGTGCCAGCAGCATCGACAGGGGGTTACCCGGGGAGCTGTTTTTT
V: TRBV12-2; J: TRBJ2-3; size: few; D: NA; CDR3: CASRPPGTSGSGPTDTQYF; DNA: TGTGCAAGTCGCCCCCCCGGGACTAGCGGGAGCGGCCCCACAGATACGCAGTATTTT
V: TRBV19; J: TRBJ2-2; size: NA; D: NA; CDR3: CASSISANTGELFF; DNA: TGTGCCAGTAGTATTTCTGCGAACACCGGGGAGCTGTTTTTT
V: TRBV5-6; J: TRBJ2-7; size: NA; D: NA; CDR3: CAISLGLVCEQYF; DNA: TGTGCCATCAGCCTAGGGTTGGTCTGCGAGCAGTACTTC
V: TRBV29-1; J: TRBJ2-5; size: NA; D: NA; CDR3: CSVENGETQYF; DNA: TGCAGCGTCGAGAACGGAGAGACCCAGTACTTC
V: TRBV3-1; J: TRBJ1-2; size: NA; D: NA; CDR3: CASSYLSGTGGYTF; DNA: TGTGCCAGCAGCTACTTATCAGGCACGGGCGGCTACACCTTC
V: TRBV12-3/TRBV12-4; J: TRBJ2-7; size: few; D: NA; CDR3: CASCLAGDSYEQYF; DNA: TGTGCCAGCTGCCTTGCAGGCGACTCCTACGAGCAGTACTTC
V: TRBV3-1; J: TRBJ2-1; size: few; D: TRBD2; CDR3: CASSQGISGGFYNEQFF; DNA: TGTGCCAGCAGCCAAGGTATTAGCGGGGGGTTTTACAATGAGCAGTTCTTC
V: TRBV3-1; J: TRBJ1-4; size: NA; D: NA; CDR3: CASSQAQGSIGGKLFF; DNA: TGTGCCAGCAGCCAAGCACAAGGCAGCATCGGAGGAAAACTGTTTTTT
V: TRBV29-1; J: TRBJ2-3; size: NA; D: NA; CDR3: CSVDKGAGLSTDTQYF; DNA: TGCAGCGTTGATAAAGGAGCCGGCCTTAGCACAGATACGCAGTATTTT
V: TRBV6-2/TRBV6-3; J: TRBJ1-5; size: few; D: TRBD1; CDR3: CASSATGGINQPQHF; DNA: TGTGCCAGCAGTGCGACAGGGGGAATCAATCAGCCCCAGCATTTT